Listed below are T cell receptor beta chains from one sample, sequenced in a study of blood T cell repertoires in COVID-19. Libraries were prepared by immunoSEQ multiplex PCR; TCRdb keeps only in-frame clonotypes and omits some of them. The table records approximately 300,000 clones, around 80% of them present only once. Sequencing used peripheral blood. These receptors originate from a woman between 45 and 65 years old with acute or convalescent COVID-19. Both conserved end residues are part of each CDR3. A D gene is named only where the DNA matches it firmly. Only some rows state a clone size, as once, few, many or a class for expanded clones.

.,TRBV28,TRBJ2-2,few,TGTGCCAGCAGATTGCGGGGGGAGCTGTTTTTT,CASRLRGELFF
.,TRBV24-1,TRBJ2-2,once,TGTGCCACCAGTGATCGCAGGGGCTTCAACCGGGGAGCTGTTTTT,CATSDRRGFNRGAVF
TRBD2,TRBV10-3,TRBJ2-7,once,TGTGCCATCAGGCTAGCGGGGGCCTACGAGCAGTACTTC,CAIRLAGAYEQYF
.,TRBV7-6,TRBJ2-1,.,TGTGCCAGCAGCTTTAACGCTAACCCCCACAATGAGCAGTTCTTC,CASSFNANPHNEQFF
.,TRBV3-1/TRBV3-2,TRBJ2-5,.,TGTGCCAGCAGCCAAGTTGTAGCTATGGGGGGCCAAGAGACCCAGTACTTC,CASSQVVAMGGQETQYF
TRBD1,TRBV3-1/TRBV3-2,TRBJ1-5,many,TGTGCCAGCAGACAGGGGACAGGTGAACAGCCCCAGCATTTT,CASRQGTGEQPQHF
.,TRBV6-2/TRBV6-3,TRBJ2-4,.,TGTGCCAGCAGTTACGGAGGGGTGACCAAAAACATTCAGTACTTC,CASSYGGVTKNIQYF
TRBD2,TRBV9,TRBJ2-1,.,TGTGCCAGCAGCCCCGGGACTAGCGGTCCCCTGAGCTCCTACAATGAGCAGTTCTTC,CASSPGTSGPLSSYNEQFF
.,TRBV7-2,TRBJ1-3,few,TGTGCCAGCAGCTTAGAATCTAGTGGAAACACCATATATTTT,CASSLESSGNTIYF
.,TRBV18,TRBJ1-4,.,TGTGCCAGCTCACCAACAACAGCTGCAACTAATGAAAAACTGTTTTTT,CASSPTTAATNEKLFF